A single sample gave rise to the 30 T cell receptor beta chains below, sequenced in a study of T cells in Graves' hyperthyroidism and ophthalmopathy (dated by TCRdb to between 2017 and 2020). The receptor library was made with multiplex PCR. The sample was run on an Illumina HiSeq 2000. TCR beta CDR3 regions were amplified from RNA transcripts. The TCR CDR3 was subjected to a first round of RT-PCR using the HTBI primer set and the Qiagen OneStep RT-PCR kit. The public reads were quality trimmed at Q25 with fastp and then assembled into clones with MiXCR by TCRdb, keeping productive beta chains. CDR3 protein duplicates are merged, each entry listing the most common genes and DNA. The sample table records 500,000 to 600,000 distinct CDR3 sequences; 20% of these occur just once. The top ten constitute about half of the sample. Material for sequencing was blood. The receptors were gathered from a man aged 35-49 years with Graves' ophthalmopathy.

The chain recombines TRBV27 with TRBJ1-2; tentatively, D is TRBD1 (5 bases). Germline loops: CDR1 MNHEY, CDR2 SMNVEV (reference sequence). This CDR3 is built from 14 residues. Between the trimmed V and J ends, which lost 2 bases and 5 bases, there was a span of 12 bases. The CDR3 region is CASSLQGLQYGYTF. CDR3 nucleotides: TGTGCCAGCAGTTTACAGGGCCTTCAGTATGGCTACACCTTC.

This clonotype was counted only a few times. This rearrangement joins TRBV4-1 to TRBJ1-2; D is possibly TRBD1 (5 bases). This CDR3 is built from 14 residues. Germline V gives CDR1 MGHRA, CDR2 YSYEKL. V was shortened by 1 base and J by 4 bases, with 10 bases between the two germline ends. The CDR3 protein is CASSQGGVGYGYTF. Written as DNA, the CDR3 is TGCGCCAGCAGCCAAGGAGGGGTTGGCTATGGCTACACCTTC.

Here the CDR3 reads CASSQDLGAYNEQFF. CDR3 DNA: TGTGCCAGCAGCCAAGATCTGGGGGCATACAATGAGCAGTTCTTC. This chain uses TRBV14 with TRBJ2-1; perhaps TRBD1 as D (6 bases). The CDR3 contains 15 residues. In germline, CDR1 is SGHDN, CDR2 FVKESK. The V gene lost 0 bases and the J gene lost 4 bases, with 10 bases spanning the gap.

This clonotype was recorded many times. The gene calls are TRBV6-6 and TRBJ2-5; a weak D match, TRBD1 (6 bases). Trimming removed 2 bases from V and 9 bases from J, with 16 bases in between. The CDR3 consists of 14 residues. The germline gives CDR1 MNHNY, CDR2 SVGAGI (reference sequence). This chain's CDR3 is CASSYGRGYGAQYF. The CDR3, as DNA: TGTGCCAGCAGTTACGGCAGGGGCTATGGGGCCCAGTACTTC.

This clonotype has at least ten counts. The gene calls are TRBV30 and TRBJ2-2; D possibly corresponds to TRBD1 (7 bases). Germline CDR1 GTSNPN, CDR2 SVGIG (reference sequence). The CDR3 covers 15 residues. The V end lost 4 bases, the J end lost 4 bases, and 16 bases lay between the germline ends. Here the CDR3 DNA reads TGTGCCTGGAACAGGGGACTTGGAGGCACCGGGGAGCTGTTTTTT. It yields the protein CAWNRGLGGTGELFF.

V is TRBV6-1 and J is TRBJ2-7; 9 bases map to TRBD2. CDR1 and CDR2 (germline): MNHNS, SASEGT. V was clipped by 5 bases and J by 3 bases; unmatched bases: 5. The CDR3 loop spans 14 amino acids. The chain's CDR3 is CASSQTSGFYEQYF. As DNA, the CDR3 is TGTGCCAGCAGTCAGACTAGCGGATTCTACGAGCAGTACTTC.

This clonotype was detected many times. V gene TRBV7-8 combines with J gene TRBJ2-7; D may be TRBD2 (5 bases). CDR1 is SGHVS, CDR2 FQNEAQ, per germline. This CDR3 contains 12 residues. V was clipped by 4 bases and J by 6 bases, with 10 bases between them. This CDR3 reads CASSYLALEQYF. CDR3 DNA: TGTGCCAGCAGCTATCTAGCTCTCGAGCAGTACTTC. The full variable domain, rest sourced from reference TRBV7-8 and TRBJ2-7, is GAGVSQSPRYKVAKRGQDVALRCDPISGHVSLFWYQQALGQGPEFLTYFQNEAQLDKSGLPSDRFFAERPEGSVSTLKIQRTQQEDSAVYLCASSYLALEQYFGPGTRLTVT.

In this sample, this clonotype turned up a few times. A read error may produce the germline difference seen at one junction end. This chain joins TRBV7-7 and TRBJ2-5; the match to TRBD2 covers 9 bases. Germline loops: CDR1 SSHAT, CDR2 FNYEAQ (reference sequence). This CDR3 region has 14 residues. The CDR3 is CASSLAGVRETQYF. The CDR3 DNA reads as TGTGCTAGCAGCTTAGCGGGAGTGCGGGAGACCCAGTACTTC.

There are many counts of this clonotype. This chain uses TRBV7-2 with TRBJ2-7, with D possibly being TRBD1 (6 bases). CDR1 SGHTA and CDR2 FQGNSA come from the germline V gene. CDR3 size: 14 residues. V lost 4 bases and J 4 bases, leaving 14 bases between the germline ends. This chain's CDR3 is CASSSLTGPYEQYF. The DNA of the CDR3 is TGTGCCAGCAGCTCTCTGACAGGTCCTTACGAGCAGTACTTC.

Many counts were recorded for this clonotype. This rearrangement joins TRBV20-1 to TRBJ2-1; 10 bases align to TRBD2. CDR1 DFQATT and CDR2 SNEGSKA come from the germline V gene (reference sequence). V lost 2 bases to trimming and J lost 4 bases; unmatched junction nucleotides: 5. There are 15 residues in the CDR3. The CDR3 nucleotides read TGCAGTGCTAGACCACTAGCGGGGTCTTACAATGAGCAGTTCTTC. It translates to CSARPLAGSYNEQFF.

A remark on this clonotype: Being one base from a much bigger clone, this may be a read error. The chain uses TRBV3-1 and TRBJ2-7, with TRBD2 matching 7 bases. The CDR3 is 15 residues long. Germline V gene data show CDR1 as LGHDT and CDR2 as YNNKEL (reference sequence). V trimming: 4 bases; J trimming: 7 bases; junction bases outside the gene matches: 13. Written as DNA, the CDR3 is TGTGCCAGCAGCCTCTACGGCGGGGGTAGTAATGAGCAGTACTTC. Translation: CASSLYGGGSNEQYF.

Regarding this clonotype: A much larger clone is a single base away; this may be a read error. This chain uses TRBV5-1 with TRBJ1-1; D may be TRBD1 (5 bases). CDR3 length: 15 amino acids. Trimming removed 4 bases from V and 4 bases from J, with 17 bases in between. Germline-derived CDR1 and CDR2 are SGHRS and YFSETQ. The CDR3 sequence is CASSRVGGMSTEAFF. Written as DNA, the CDR3 is TGCGCCAGCAGCAGGGTGGGGGGGATGAGCACTGAAGCTTTCTTT.

The CDR3 sequence: CASQGLAGAVYNEQFF. As DNA, the CDR3 is TGTGCCAGCCAGGGACTAGCGGGGGCGGTCTACAATGAGCAGTTCTTC. This chain joins TRBV19 and TRBJ2-1; 14 bases agree with TRBD2. V was clipped by 9 bases and J by 3 bases; unmatched bases: 7. Germline V gene lookup returns CDR1 LNHDA and CDR2 SQIVND (reference sequence). The CDR3 extends over 16 amino acids.

Note on this clonotype: A clone one base away is much larger, so this may be a read error. V usage is TRBV19 and J usage is TRBJ2-5; possibly TRBD1 or TRBD2 for D (6 bases each). Per germline, CDR1 LNHDA and CDR2 SQIVND (reference sequence). There are 15 residues in the CDR3. DNA for the CDR3: TGTGCCAGTAGGGATCCGGGGGCGATACAAGAGACCCCGTACTTC. This codes for CASRDPGAIQETPYF.

J is TRBJ2-7 and V is TRBV7-2, with 7 bases matching TRBD2. J lost 3 bases, V lost 1 base, and 9 bases had no gene match. The CDR3 has 16 residues. Germline-derived CDR1 and CDR2 are SGHTA and FQGNSA. The DNA for the CDR3 is TGTGCCAGCAGCTTAGATGGGGGAGGGTTGGGCTACGAGCAGTACTTC. It codes for CASSLDGGGLGYEQYF.

Remarks on this clonotype: Its ends do not fully match the called genes, so a read error is possible. The gene calls are TRBV7-9 and TRBJ1-2, with D maybe TRBD1 (5 bases). This CDR3 is built from 18 residues. CDR1 and CDR2 from the germline V gene are SEHNR and FQNEAQ (reference sequence). The CDR3 bases are TGTGCCAGCAGTTTAGAACAAGGGGAGCCCTCATGGACCTATGGCTACACCTTC. This encodes CASSLEQGEPSWTYGYTF.

This clonotype was seen only a few times. A junction boundary mismatches the germline segment, possibly from a read error. This chain uses TRBV7-2 with TRBJ1-5; D not resolved. This CDR3 is built from 13 residues. Germline V gene sequence: CDR1 SGHTA, CDR2 FQGNSA. The CDR3 DNA sequence: TGTGCCAGCAGTTTAGCCGATTATCAGCCCCAGCATTTT. Its protein is CASSLADYQPQHF.

The CDR3 coding sequence is TGCGCCAGGCCGGGACAGGAGGTCACCGGGGAGCTGTTTTTT. Its translation is CARPGQEVTGELFF. The gene calls are TRBV5-1 and TRBJ2-2, with 8 bases identical to TRBD1. Germline assignment: CDR1 SGHRS and CDR2 YFSETQ. The trim removed 8 bases at V and 4 bases at J, leaving 7 bases unmatched. CDR3 length: 14 amino acids.

This rearrangement joins TRBV20-1 to TRBJ2-1; TRBD2 matches 12 bases. The germline CDR1 and CDR2 sequences are DFQATT and SNEGSKA (reference sequence). The CDR3 runs 15 residues. Unmatched junction bases numbered 8, after V lost 5 bases and J lost 6 bases. Written as DNA, the CDR3 is TGCAGTGCTGCCCAAGCTAGCGGGAGGGCCAATGAGCAGTTCTTC. It translates to CSAAQASGRANEQFF.

DNA of the CDR3: TGTGCCAGCAGACCGTACAGGGCCACACAAGAGACCCAGTACTTC. It translates to CASRPYRATQETQYF. This chain connects TRBV6-1 to TRBJ2-5; perhaps TRBD1 as D (6 bases). Trimming removed 6 bases at V and 2 bases at J, with 16 bases between. CDR3 size: 15 residues. The germline CDR1 and CDR2 sequences are MNHNS and SASEGT.

This clonotype occurred many times. V usage is TRBV5-1 and J usage is TRBJ2-3; D is uncertain. Trimming took off 4 bases at V and 0 bases at J, with 9 bases between the two ends. This CDR3 spans 14 amino acids. CDR1 and CDR2 from the germline V gene are SGHRS and YFSETQ. The CDR3 loop reads CASSPGESTDTQYF. CDR3 bases: TGCGCCAGCAGCCCCGGAGAAAGCACAGATACGCAGTATTTT. Together with reference TRBV5-1 and TRBJ2-3, the CDR3 gives the full variable domain: KAGVTQTPRYLIKTRGQQVTLSCSPISGHRSVSWYQQTPGQGLQFLFEYFSETQRNKGNFPGRFSGRQFSNSRSEMNVSTLELGDSALYLCASSPGESTDTQYFGPGTRLTVL.

The table lists this clonotype with many counts. The chain couples TRBV6-2 or TRBV6-3 to TRBJ2-3; 7 bases are shared with TRBD2. The CDR3 is made up of 15 amino acids. Germline values: CDR1 MNHEY, CDR2 SVGEGT. V was clipped by 6 bases and J by 4 bases; unmatched bases: 10. The DNA for the CDR3 is TGTGCCAGCAGACCTTCGGGACTAACGGCAGATACGCAGTATTTT. Translating it yields CASRPSGLTADTQYF.

At least ten counts were recorded for this clonotype. V and J are TRBV11-2 and TRBJ2-7; 7 nucleotides align to TRBD1. This CDR3 contains 12 residues. V lost 6 bases and J lost 6; bases outside the gene matches: 5. Looked up from germline, CDR1 is SGHAT and CDR2 is FQNNGV. The CDR3: CASSTQGPEQYF. The CDR3 coding sequence is TGTGCCAGCAGTACACAGGGGCCCGAGCAGTACTTC.

CDR3 DNA: TGTGCCAGCAGCTCGGGACAGTATAGCAATCAGCCCCAGCATTTT. This gives the protein CASSSGQYSNQPQHF. The chain combines TRBV7-9 with TRBJ1-5, with 7 bases that match TRBD1. The junction had 3 bases not matched to a gene; V was cut back by 4 bases and J by 0 bases. The CDR3 sequence is 15 residues long. Germline lookup yields CDR1 SEHNR and CDR2 FQNEAQ (reference sequence).

The table lists this clonotype with many counts. This sequence joins TRBV12-3 or TRBV12-4 and TRBJ1-5; D might be TRBD1 (5 bases). Trimming took 6 bases from V and 8 from J, leaving 14 bases between them. This CDR3 spans 13 amino acids. In nucleotides, the CDR3 is TGTGCCAGCAGCGGGGACCTCTGGAAGCCCCAGCATTTT. Its protein is CASSGDLWKPQHF.

This clonotype was found a few times. The chain couples TRBV12-3 or TRBV12-4 to TRBJ1-3, with D unresolved. The CDR3 runs to 14 residues. Trimming stripped 5 bases from V and 4 bases from J, with 12 bases between. The CDR3 is CASSTYTYGNTIYF. As DNA, the CDR3 is TGTGCCAGCAGTACGTACACTTACGGAAACACCATATATTTT.

The chain employs TRBV20-1 and TRBJ2-7; D is unresolved. The V and J ends lost 4 bases and 0 bases respectively, with 10 bases between them. The CDR3 loop spans 13 amino acids. Germline-derived CDR1 and CDR2 are DFQATT and SNEGSKA (reference sequence). For the CDR3, the DNA is TGCAGTGCTATAAGGCAATTCTCCTACGAGCAGTACTTC. As protein: CSAIRQFSYEQYF.

A few counts support this clonotype. The V gene is TRBV9, the J gene TRBJ2-4; 7 bases match TRBD1. J lost 0 bases, V lost 3 bases, and 9 bases had no gene match. Per the germline V gene, CDR1 is SGDLS and CDR2 is YYNGEE. This CDR3 spans 17 amino acids. The chain's CDR3 is CASSAGQKMIAKNIQYF. The CDR3 nucleotides are TGTGCCAGCAGCGCGGGACAGAAAATGATAGCCAAAAACATTCAGTACTTC.

The sample holds many counts of this clonotype. The chain couples TRBV7-2 to TRBJ2-1, with 7 nucleotides matching TRBD1. This CDR3 contains 13 residues. Germline trimming cut 4 bases from V and 9 bases from J; bases unmatched to any gene: 6. The germline V gene has CDR1 SGHTA and CDR2 FQGNSA. CDR3: CASSSSGDSEQFF. CDR3 DNA sequence: TGTGCCAGCAGCTCCTCAGGGGACAGTGAGCAGTTCTTC.

This clonotype occurred a few times. J is TRBJ2-5 and V is TRBV20-1; TRBD2 matches 12 bases. The V gene's germline CDR1 is DFQATT and CDR2 SNEGSKA (reference sequence). The CDR3 contains 17 residues. J gave up 2 bases and V 0 bases, and 7 bases lay outside the gene matches. The CDR3 sequence: CSARDRLAGGKQETQYF. In DNA form, the CDR3 reads TGCAGTGCTAGAGATAGGCTAGCGGGGGGGAAACAAGAGACCCAGTACTTC.